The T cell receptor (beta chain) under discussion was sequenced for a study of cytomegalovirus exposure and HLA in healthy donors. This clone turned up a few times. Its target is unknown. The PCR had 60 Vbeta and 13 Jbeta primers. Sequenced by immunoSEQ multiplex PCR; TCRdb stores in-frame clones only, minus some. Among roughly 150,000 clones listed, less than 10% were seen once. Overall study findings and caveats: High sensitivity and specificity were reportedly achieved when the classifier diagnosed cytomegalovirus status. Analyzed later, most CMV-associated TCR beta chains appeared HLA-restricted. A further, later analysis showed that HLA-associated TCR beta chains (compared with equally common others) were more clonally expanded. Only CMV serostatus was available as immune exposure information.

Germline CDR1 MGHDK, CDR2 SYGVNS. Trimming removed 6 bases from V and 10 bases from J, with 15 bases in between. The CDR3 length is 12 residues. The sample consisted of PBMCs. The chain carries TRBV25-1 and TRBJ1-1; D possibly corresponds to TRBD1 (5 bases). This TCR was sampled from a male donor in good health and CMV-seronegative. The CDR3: CASSTLGGRAFF. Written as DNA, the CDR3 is TGTGCCAGCAGCACCCTGGGGGGGAGAGCTTTCTTT.